The 14 T cell receptor beta chains below were found in one sample sequenced in a study of regulatory T cells in long-lasting Graves disease. Through Arm-PCR of CDR3 regions and iRepertoire HTBI primers, TCR beta libraries were built. TCRdb passed the multiplex PCR reads through MiXCR, listing each CDR3 protein once. The sample carries around 480,000 distinct CDR3 sequences, around 15% recorded once. Specified time point: newly diagnosed GD, antithyroid drugs for less than 3 months. Scientists built the TCR library using RNA that was extracted from PBMCs. These data also formed part of another study, on T cells in Graves' hyperthyroidism and ophthalmopathy.

The sequencing here drew on peripheral blood mononuclear cells (PBMCs), taken at new diagnosis, from a patient treated with antithyroid drugs. These receptors all stem from a man aged 35 to 55 with Graves disease.

Worth noting for this clonotype: This may arise from a read error, as a much more abundant clone is one base away. The J gene is TRBJ2-7, the V gene TRBV28, with D perhaps matching TRBD1 (6 bases). The germline CDR1 and CDR2 sequences are MDHEN and SYDVKM. The CDR3 extends over 14 amino acids. For the CDR3, the DNA is TGTGCCAGCAGCCCCGACCCGACAGGCTACAAGCAGTACTTC. Protein sequence: CASSPDPTGYKQYF.

DNA for the CDR3: TGTGCCAGCAGTAAAACCCGACAGGGGGCTCGGCAGCCCCAGCATTTT. Its translation is CASSKTRQGARQPQHF. The rearrangement uses TRBV12-3 or TRBV12-4 and TRBJ1-5; TRBD1 agrees at 10 bases. The CDR3 has 16 residues. V trimming: 5 bases; J trimming: 7 bases; junction bases outside the gene matches: 11.

This clonotype was seen at least ten times. CDR3 loop: CASSAGQARGGQETQYF. CDR3 DNA sequence: TGTGCCAGCAGCGCTGGACAGGCAAGAGGGGGCCAAGAGACCCAGTACTTC. This sequence joins TRBV3-1 and TRBJ2-5; 7 bases fit TRBD1. V was pared by 5 bases and J by 1 base, with 13 bases of the junction left unmatched. The CDR3 has 17 residues. Germline V lookup: CDR1 LGHDT, CDR2 YNNKEL (reference sequence).

This clonotype came up many times. This chain links TRBV20-1 with TRBJ2-1; D might be TRBD1 or TRBD2, each matching 6 bases. The V end lost 6 bases, the J end lost 0 bases, and 12 bases lay between the germline ends. Germline CDR1 is DFQATT and CDR2 is SNEGSKA (reference sequence). The CDR3 totals 14 residues. The CDR3 is CSAAEGGSYNEQFF. The CDR3 bases are TGCAGTGCCGCAGAGGGGGGCTCCTACAATGAGCAGTTCTTC.

The sample holds many counts of this clonotype. V gene TRBV11-2 combines with J gene TRBJ2-1, with D unclear. The V end lost 4 bases, the J end lost 8 bases, and 12 bases lay between the germline ends. The germline gives CDR1 SGHAT, CDR2 FQNNGV. The CDR3 contains 13 residues. The CDR3 is CASSSLLADEQFF. The DNA for the CDR3 is TGTGCCAGCAGCTCCCTACTGGCCGATGAGCAGTTCTTC.

The table lists this clonotype with many counts. The chain couples TRBV6-5 to TRBJ2-7, with a possible D match to TRBD1 (5 bases). The V gene's germline CDR1 is MNHEY and CDR2 SVGAGI. This CDR3 is 13 amino acids long. Between the trimmed V and J ends, which lost 4 bases and 5 bases, there was a span of 12 bases. CDR3: CASSSFRGNEQYF. The CDR3 DNA follows: TGTGCCAGCAGTTCCTTTAGGGGAAACGAGCAGTACTTC.

Ten or more counts support this clonotype. The V call is TRBV3-1, the J call TRBJ1-3; D is undetermined. CDR3 size: 15 residues. V was trimmed by 1 base and J by 4 bases, leaving 11 bases between them. Germline CDR1 and CDR2: LGHDT and YNNKEL (reference sequence). The CDR3: CASSQVRTGGNTIYF. CDR3 coding DNA: TGTGCCAGCAGCCAAGTCCGGACGGGCGGAAACACCATATATTTT. The variable domain in full, with the rest retrieved from reference TRBV3-1 and TRBJ1-3, is DTAVSQTPKYLVTQMGNDKSIKCEQNLGHDTMYWYKQDSKKFLKIMFSYNNKELIINETVPNRFSPKSPDKAHLNLHINSLELGDSAVYFCASSQVRTGGNTIYFGEGSWLTVV.

The chain links TRBV19 to TRBJ2-5; D gene unclear. The V end lost 0 bases, the J end lost 5 bases, and 4 bases lay between the germline ends. The CDR3 is 12 residues long. Germline lookup yields CDR1 LNHDA and CDR2 SQIVND (reference sequence). The CDR3 here is CASSIDRETQYF. The CDR3 bases are TGTGCCAGTAGTATAGATCGTGAGACCCAGTACTTC.

The chain has TRBV20-1 and TRBJ2-5; D may be TRBD1 or TRBD2 (6 bases each). The CDR3 runs 15 residues. Looked up from germline, CDR1 is DFQATT and CDR2 is SNEGSKA (reference sequence). Between the trimmed V and J ends, which lost 1 base and 5 bases, there was a span of 17 bases. The DNA for the CDR3 is TGCAGTGCTAGAGTGCAGGGGACTTTGAGGGAGACCCAGTACTTC. As protein: CSARVQGTLRETQYF.

There are many counts of this clonotype. The chain uses TRBV6-2 or TRBV6-3 and TRBJ2-1, with 13 bases fitting TRBD2. The CDR3 is 18 amino acids. The germline V gene has CDR1 MNHEY and CDR2 SVGEGT. V was clipped by 2 bases and J by 7 bases; unmatched bases: 11. CDR3 bases: TGTGCCAGCAGTTACCTCTCGCCCACTAGCGGGAGGGTGAATGAGCAGTTCTTC. This encodes CASSYLSPTSGRVNEQFF.

With respect to this clonotype: One end of the junction varies from germline; a read error may be responsible. The rearrangement uses TRBV5-1 and TRBJ1-1; 11 bases map to TRBD1. The V gene's germline CDR1 is SGHRS and CDR2 YFSETQ. The CDR3 is 16 residues long. Written as DNA, the CDR3 is TGCACCAGCAGCCTAGCCGGGACAGGGGGATTCACTGAAGCTTTCTTT. Amino acids: CTSSLAGTGGFTEAFF.

This clonotype came up a few times. CDR3 sequence: CASTYTRIAGAEQYF. In nucleotides, the CDR3 is TGTGCCAGCACCTATACCCGGATAGCGGGAGCCGAGCAGTACTTC. The chain carries TRBV6-1 and TRBJ2-7; 9 positions agree with TRBD2. The length of the CDR3 is 15 residues. CDR1 and CDR2 from the germline V gene are MNHNS and SASEGT. The ends lost 7 bases at V and 6 bases at J; junction bases unmatched: 13.

The CDR3 protein is CATKDPGDTQYF. The CDR3 DNA is TGTGCCACCAAGGACCCTGGGGATACGCAGTATTTT. The rearrangement links TRBV15 to TRBJ2-3; unclear D gene. Trimming cost V 7 bases and J 6 bases, with 11 bases left between them. The CDR3 extends over 12 amino acids. Looked up from germline, CDR1 is LNHNV and CDR2 is YYDKDF (reference sequence).

This clonotype appeared a few times. This chain uses TRBV27 with TRBJ2-5; 11 bases match TRBD2. CDR1 is MNHEY, CDR2 SMNVEV, per germline (reference sequence). J lost 0 bases, V lost 6 bases, and 3 bases had no gene match. The CDR3 covers 15 residues. CDR3 coding DNA: TGTGCCAGCAGAACTAGCGGGAGCTACCAAGAGACCCAGTACTTC. Protein: CASRTSGSYQETQYF.